This TCR beta chain appears in the sequencing data of a study of blood T cell repertoires in COVID-19. The CDR3 has 16 residues. CDR1 is LGHDT, CDR2 YNNKEL, per germline (reference sequence). V shed 2 bases and J 2 bases; nucleotides not matched to a gene: 6. Profiled with immunoSEQ multiplex PCR; TCRdb holds only in-frame clones, not every one. This table holds roughly 120,000 clones, approximately 79% found once. The sequence was obtained from a man aged 50 or older with acute or convalescent COVID-19. This sequence joins TRBV3-1 (or the pseudogene TRBV3-2) and TRBJ1-2, with 9 bases identical to TRBD1. Specimen: peripheral blood. The CDR3 is CASSQPTGGINYGYTF. CDR3 bases: TGTGCCAGCAGCCAACCGACAGGGGGTATCAACTATGGCTACACCTTC.